This T cell receptor (beta chain) was profiled in a study of shared clonotypes between healthy human individuals. Background on the study: Three plates were used per donor for CD4 naive, three for CD4 memory, two for CD8 naive and one for CD8 memory. Study results and caveats: Richness estimates generally favored naive over memory subsets. Rarefaction exposed incomplete sorted-subset sequencing despite large depth.

The data were produced by immunoSEQ multiplex PCR, yet TCRdb's version contains in-frame clones alone and is incomplete. This sample has over 95,000 clones, with roughly 70% found just once. There are a few counts of this clone. The antigen is undetermined. Germline values: CDR1 SGHAT, CDR2 FQNNGV. The CDR3 totals 11 residues. Trimming shortened V by 0 bases and J by 6 bases, and 3 bases separated the two germline ends. The rearrangement links TRBV11-2 to TRBJ2-7; D remains unclear. This receptor was taken from a woman aged 25-40 years in good health. The sample taken for sequencing was memory CD8+ T cells sorted from blood. As to subset: CD45RO+ cells pooled with CCR7-negative TemRA cells. DNA for the CDR3: TGTGCCAGCAGCTTAGATGTCGAGCAGTACTTC. This gives the protein CASSLDVEQYF.